Given below is one TCR beta chain in context. Its matching antigen is unknown. The data originate from a study of a mutant IDH1 vaccine in newly diagnosed glioma. Background on the study: Vaccines were first given 4-6 weeks after radiotherapy alone, or with temozolomide cycles. Sex among treated patients split roughly 60% male, about 40% female; mean age was around 40 years. V12 occurred at week 35 and V13 at week 47.

The time point here: week 35, safety follow-up. Topical imiquimod accompanied each vaccine dose, which consisted of 300 ug of mutant IDH1 20-mer peptide. The germline V gene encodes CDR1 GTSNPN and CDR2 SVGIG (reference sequence). The CDR3 is made up of 17 amino acids. V shed 4 bases and J shed 1 base, with 19 bases lying between them. TCRdb's table, derived via immunoSEQ multiplex PCR, lists solely in-frame clones and lacks some. The sample contains roughly 32,000 clones, just under 80% of which appear only once. Study results and caveats: The study observed vaccine-induced immune responses in 93.3% of patients.

This TCR derives from a man aged 40-50 years with glioma. Some clones in this sample may be carry-over from other donors' samples. Sequences were derived from PBMCs, sampled from a glioma patient whose treatment included an IDH1 peptide vaccine. The J gene is TRBJ2-2, the V gene TRBV30, with D unclear. Here the CDR3 reads CAWKWRSRQKNTGELFF. CDR3 DNA: TGTGCCTGGAAGTGGCGGAGCAGGCAAAAGAACACCGGGGAGCTGTTTTTT.